This T cell receptor (beta chain) was sequenced in a study of blood T cell repertoires in COVID-19. Looking at the study overall: Acute and convalescent COVID-19 samples came from the United States, Italy and Spain. PBMCs, B-cell-depleted T cells, or T cells provided the cDNA or gDNA that made up the material.

Authors' methods: Estimation of nucleated cell counts was performed using reference gene primer amplification. Sequencing was performed with immunoSEQ multiplex PCR; in TCRdb, only in-frame clones are kept and a portion is missing. From that table come the V and J calls and clone size; the DNA was used to work out D and trimming. The sample has some 220,000 clones, 82% seen once. The ends were cut back, 10 bases at V and 6 bases at J, with 21 bases in the middle. CDR1 and CDR2 (germline): MNHEY, SMNVEV (reference sequence). CDR3 size: 14 residues. The TCR was taken from a woman aged 70-85 years with COVID-19, enrolled during active disease. This chain uses TRBV27 with TRBJ1-1; D not certain. Sequences were obtained from peripheral blood. CDR3 coding DNA: TGTGCCAACTCGCCGACCCCTCAACGGGCTGAAGCTTTCTTT. Protein: CANSPTPQRAEAFF.